This TCR beta chain originates from a study of cytomegalovirus exposure and HLA in healthy donors. General observations from the study: Upon later analysis, TCR association rates were observed to vary by HLA locus, being highest for DRB1 and lowest for HLA-C. Later, an analysis showed that TCR beta chains associated with HLA were more clonally expanded than others that were equally common. Researchers counted around 170 TCR beta chains as cytomegalovirus-associated. TCR beta sequences reportedly predicted most subjects' HLA-A and HLA-B alleles accurately.

With regard to this clone: The antigen remains undetermined.

PCR used 60 Vbeta primers and 13 Jbeta primers. Measured with immunoSEQ multiplex PCR; TCRdb has only the in-frame clones, and not every one. This sample has under 200,000 clones, with around 80% found just once. This TCR was recovered from a woman in her forties or fifties in good health and CMV-seronegative. Sequencing input: PBMCs.

The CDR3 loop is CASSSSGISTDTQYF. CDR3 coding DNA: TGCGCCAGCAGCTCTAGCGGGATTAGCACAGATACGCAGTATTTT. The chain links TRBV5-1 to TRBJ2-3, with TRBD2 matching 9 bases. V lost 3 bases and J lost 0; bases outside the gene matches: 2. The length of the CDR3 is 15 residues. CDR1 is SGHRS, CDR2 YFSETQ, per germline.